What follows are 19 T cell receptor beta chains derived from one specimen sequenced in a study of CD8 T cells in ankylosing spondylitis. TCRdb reprocessed the 5' RACE reads with MiXCR, giving one entry per CDR3 protein. The sample yields around 130,000 distinct CDR3 sequences, roughly 6.6% seen once. The source material was blood, either unsorted or a sorted T cell fraction (not recorded which). All receptors derive from a male donor with ankylosing spondylitis or in good health (not recorded which).

This clonotype has just a few counts. The rearrangement joins TRBV7-3 to TRBJ2-1, with TRBD1 identical over 7 bases. This CDR3 contains 16 residues. The germline gives CDR1 SGHTA, CDR2 FQGTGA. V trimming: 4 bases; J trimming: 7 bases; junction bases outside the gene matches: 13. The CDR3 spells CASSSRDRSPGNEQFF. CDR3 sequence (DNA): TGTGCCAGCAGCTCCCGGGACAGATCACCGGGGAATGAGCAGTTCTTC.

Ten or more counts support this clonotype. V and J are TRBV20-1 and TRBJ1-2; TRBD1 is a possible D gene (6 bases). CDR3 size: 14 residues. Germline values: CDR1 DFQATT, CDR2 SNEGSKA (reference sequence). For the CDR3, the DNA is TGCAGGCCGCGGTCGGGGGGCGCGAATGATGGCTACACCTTC. Protein sequence: CRPRSGGANDGYTF.

This clonotype was detected many times. The gene calls are TRBV5-1 and TRBJ2-7; TRBD1 might be the D (6 bases). This CDR3 region has 16 residues. CDR1 and CDR2 from the germline V gene are SGHRS and YFSETQ. V lost 2 bases to trimming and J lost 4 bases, with 19 bases between them. This chain's CDR3 is CASSFSDSIPLYEQYF. The CDR3, as DNA: TGCGCCAGCAGCTTTTCGGACAGCATCCCTTTATACGAGCAGTACTTC.

The table lists this clonotype with many counts. The V and J genes are TRBV3-1 and TRBJ1-1; the D gene is possibly TRBD1 (5 bases). The CDR3 has 16 amino acids. V shed 0 bases and J shed 5 bases, with 16 bases lying between them. Germline lookup yields CDR1 LGHDT and CDR2 YNNKEL (reference sequence). CDR3 sequence (DNA): TGTGCCAGCAGCCAAGAGCTCGGCGGGGGGTGGACTGAAGCTTTCTTT. This translates into CASSQELGGGWTEAFF. The whole variable domain, filled in from reference TRBV3-1 and TRBJ1-1, reads DTAVSQTPKYLVTQMGNDKSIKCEQNLGHDTMYWYKQDSKKFLKIMFSYNNKELIINETVPNRFSPKSPDKAHLNLHINSLELGDSAVYFCASSQELGGGWTEAFFGQGTRLTVV.

The rearrangement links TRBV5-1 to TRBJ2-3, with unresolved D. The CDR3 is 13 amino acids. V was shortened by 0 bases and J by 5 bases, with 7 bases between the two germline ends. Germline values: CDR1 SGHRS, CDR2 YFSETQ. The CDR3 nucleotides read TGCGCCAGCAGCTTGGCCACGGTAGATACGCAGTATTTT. It specifies CASSLATVDTQYF.

The sample holds many counts of this clonotype. The rearrangement links TRBV7-2 to TRBJ1-6, with D possibly being TRBD1 (5 bases). Trimming cost V 7 bases and J 2 bases, with 15 bases left between them. CDR1 and CDR2 from the germline V gene are SGHTA and FQGNSA. The CDR3 has 16 amino acids. For the CDR3, the DNA is TGTGCCAGCACCCCCAGGGCGGCAGCCTATAATTCACCCCTCCACTTT. This codes for CASTPRAAAYNSPLHF.

At least ten counts were recorded for this clonotype. The J gene is TRBJ2-1, the V gene TRBV5-1; possibly TRBD1 or TRBD2 for D (5 bases each). V was shortened by 1 base and J by 8 bases, with 19 bases between the two germline ends. The CDR3 is 16 residues long. Looked up from germline, CDR1 is SGHRS and CDR2 is YFSETQ. This CDR3 reads CASSLRGPTRGDEQFF. The CDR3 region has the DNA TGCGCCAGCAGCTTGCGTGGACCCACTCGAGGGGATGAGCAGTTCTTC.

This clonotype was counted many times. V and J are TRBV5-1 and TRBJ1-6; 7 bases are shared with TRBD1. J lost 9 bases, V lost 0 bases, and 6 bases had no gene match. The CDR3 sequence is 15 residues long. CDR1 and CDR2 from the germline V gene are SGHRS and YFSETQ. The CDR3 DNA follows: TGCGCCAGCAGCTTGGTCGACAGGGAGGCTTCACCCCTCCACTTT. This encodes CASSLVDREASPLHF. Complete variable domain (other parts from reference TRBV5-1 and TRBJ1-6): KAGVTQTPRYLIKTRGQQVTLSCSPISGHRSVSWYQQTPGQGLQFLFEYFSETQRNKGNFPGRFSGRQFSNSRSEMNVSTLELGDSALYLCASSLVDREASPLHFGNGTRLTVT.

This clonotype came up many times. The chain uses TRBV15 and TRBJ2-2, with 9 bases identical to TRBD1. V lost 7 bases, J lost 5 bases, and 8 bases stayed unmatched. CDR1 and CDR2 (germline): LNHNV, YYDKDF (reference sequence). The CDR3 sequence is 15 residues long. CDR3 region: CATKTGGAFTGELFF. The CDR3 DNA is TGTGCCACCAAAACAGGGGGCGCCTTTACCGGGGAGCTGTTTTTT.

The chain links TRBV21-1 to TRBJ2-6; the table calls TRBD1, which could not be checked here. TRBV21-1 has pseudogene status. The CDR3 length is 17 residues. DNA of the CDR3: TGTGCCAGCAGCGGCAGGGTTTTGGGGTCTGGGGCCAACGTCCTGACTTTC. Translating gives CASSGRVLGSGANVLTF.

This clonotype was recorded many times. The rearrangement joins TRBV9 to TRBJ1-2; D may be TRBD1 (6 bases). CDR1 and CDR2 (germline): SGDLS, YYNGEE. The CDR3 totals 13 residues. Trimming left V 3 bases short and J 2 bases short, with 8 bases between. The CDR3 nucleotides are TGTGCCAGCAGCGCAGGGGAGAACTATGGCTACACCTTC. It translates to CASSAGENYGYTF.

In this sample, this clonotype turned up many times. In nucleotides, the CDR3 is TGTGCCAGCAGTTACGGGGGGGGCGGCAATCAGCCCCAGCATTTT. Protein product: CASSYGGGGNQPQHF. The V and J genes are TRBV6-5 and TRBJ1-5; tentatively, D is TRBD1 (6 bases). Trimming cost V 2 bases and J 2 bases, with 10 bases left between them. CDR1 and CDR2 (germline): MNHEY, SVGAGI. The CDR3 runs 15 residues.

This clonotype was found many times. The gene calls are TRBV28 and TRBJ2-2, with D unresolved. Trimming left V 3 bases short and J 1 base short, with 6 bases between. Germline V gene lookup returns CDR1 MDHEN and CDR2 SYDVKM. The CDR3 is 14 residues long. The CDR3 nucleotides are TGTGCCAGCAGTTTCATAAGGAACACCGGGGAGCTGTTTTTT. Amino acids: CASSFIRNTGELFF.

This clonotype was counted many times. The V call is TRBV20-1, the J call TRBJ2-7; 14 bases agree with TRBD2. CDR1 and CDR2 (germline): DFQATT, SNEGSKA (reference sequence). The CDR3 spans 13 residues. V lost 5 bases, J lost 5 bases, and 2 bases stayed unmatched. The DNA for the CDR3 is TGCAGTGCTCGACTAGCGGGAGGGCACGAGCAGTACTTC. Amino acid sequence: CSARLAGGHEQYF.

This clonotype was found many times. J is TRBJ2-3 and V is TRBV20-1; the D gene is possibly TRBD2 (6 bases). Between the trimmed V and J ends, which lost 2 bases and 3 bases, there was a span of 15 bases. The CDR3 length is 15 residues. In germline, CDR1 is DFQATT, CDR2 SNEGSKA (reference sequence). Here the CDR3 reads CSARSSGGVTDTQYF. The CDR3 DNA reads as TGCAGTGCTAGAAGTAGCGGAGGGGTTACAGATACGCAGTATTTT.

At least ten counts were recorded for this clonotype. The rearrangement links TRBV6-1 to TRBJ2-3; TRBD2 aligns across 15 bases. The length of the CDR3 is 16 residues. V lost 6 bases, J lost 5 bases, and 6 bases stayed unmatched. Germline V gene data show CDR1 as MNHNS and CDR2 as SASEGT. CDR3 residues: CASSNGLAGGRDTQYF. DNA for the CDR3: TGTGCCAGCAGCAATGGACTAGCGGGAGGGAGAGATACGCAGTATTTT.

This clonotype was picked up a small number of times. This rearrangement joins TRBV6-5 to TRBJ2-7; 8 positions match TRBD2. CDR3 size: 11 residues. The germline gives CDR1 MNHEY, CDR2 SVGAGI. The V and J ends lost 7 bases and 12 bases, in that order; junction bases with no gene match: 8. CDR3 protein: CASTPGGMLYF. CDR3 sequence (DNA): TGTGCCAGCACCCCGGGAGGGATGCTGTACTTC.

This clonotype appeared many times. The chain carries TRBV7-8 and TRBJ2-2; 8 nucleotides agree with TRBD2. Trimming at V came to 7 bases and at J to 0 bases, leaving 4 bases not matched to a gene. Germline CDR1 reads SGHVS; CDR2 reads FQNEAQ. The CDR3 has 15 amino acids. In nucleotides, the CDR3 is TGTGCCAGCACCCGGGAGGGGGCGAACACCGGGGAGCTGTTTTTT. Encoded protein: CASTREGANTGELFF.

This clonotype occurred many times. This sequence joins TRBV5-1 and TRBJ1-4; D is undetermined. This CDR3 is built from 15 residues. With 4 bases removed from V and 0 bases from J, the gap between germline ends came to 10 bases. CDR1 and CDR2 from the germline V gene are SGHRS and YFSETQ. The CDR3 nucleotides read TGCGCCAGCAGCCGTAACTCCGCAACTAATGAAAAACTGTTTTTT. Amino acid sequence: CASSRNSATNEKLFF.